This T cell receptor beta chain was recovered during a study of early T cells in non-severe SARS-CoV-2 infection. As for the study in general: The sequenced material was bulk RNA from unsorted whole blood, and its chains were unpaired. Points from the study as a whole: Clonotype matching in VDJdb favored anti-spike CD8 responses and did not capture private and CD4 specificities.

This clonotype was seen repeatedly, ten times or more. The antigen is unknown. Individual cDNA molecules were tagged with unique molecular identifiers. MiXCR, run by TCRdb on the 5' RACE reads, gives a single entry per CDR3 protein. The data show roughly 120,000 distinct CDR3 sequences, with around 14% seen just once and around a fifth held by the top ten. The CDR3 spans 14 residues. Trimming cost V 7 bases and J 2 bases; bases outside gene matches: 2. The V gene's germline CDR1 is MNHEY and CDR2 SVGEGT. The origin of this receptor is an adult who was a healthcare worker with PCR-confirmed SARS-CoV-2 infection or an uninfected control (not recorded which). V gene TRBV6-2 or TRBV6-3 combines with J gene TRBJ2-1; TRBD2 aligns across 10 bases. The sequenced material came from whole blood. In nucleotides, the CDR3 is TGTGCCAGCACGAGCGGGGGGGCCTACAATGAGCAGTTCTTC. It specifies CASTSGGAYNEQFF.